These 17 T cell receptor beta chains were all obtained from the same sample, sequenced in a study of identical twins' blood T cells. In TCRdb, the 5' RACE reads were re-called with MiXCR into one record per CDR3 protein. The sample includes 350,000 to 400,000 distinct CDR3 sequences, over 25% seen only once; the top ten take 6% to 7%. Material for sequencing was PBMCs. The receptors originated from a woman aged 18-55 years in good health.

In this sample, this clonotype turned up a few times. The chain joins TRBV5-1 to TRBJ1-1; no firm D call. The ends were cut back, 2 bases at V and 1 base at J, with 6 bases in the middle. The CDR3 contains 13 residues. Germline V gene sequence: CDR1 SGHRS, CDR2 YFSETQ. The CDR3 sequence is CASSFLSNTEAFF. The CDR3 nucleotides read TGCGCCAGCAGCTTTTTGTCGAACACTGAAGCTTTCTTT.

The chain combines TRBV29-1 with TRBJ1-1; 10 positions match TRBD1. The CDR3 runs to 12 residues. The J segment lost 6 bases and the V segment lost 6 bases, leaving 4 bases of the junction unmatched. Germline-derived CDR1 and CDR2 are SQVTM and ANQGSEA. The DNA of the CDR3 is TGCAGCGTGGGTGGACAGGGGGCTGAAGCTTTCTTT. Translating it yields CSVGGQGAEAFF.

In its sample, this clonotype was seen many times. The V gene is TRBV29-1, the J gene TRBJ1-1, with D perhaps TRBD1 (6 bases). V was cut by 6 bases and J by 0 bases, with 17 bases left in between. CDR1 and CDR2 from the germline V gene are SQVTM and ANQGSEA. The CDR3 sequence is 15 residues long. CDR3 protein: CSVTPGQLMNTEAFF. As DNA, the CDR3 is TGCAGCGTCACACCGGGACAACTCATGAACACTGAAGCTTTCTTT. Full variable domain (remainder filled in from reference TRBV29-1 and TRBJ1-1): SAVISQKPSRDICQRGTSLTIQCQVDSQVTMMFWYRQQPGQSLTLIATANQGSEATYESGFVIDKFPISRPNLTFSTLTVSNMSPEDSSIYLCSVTPGQLMNTEAFFGQGTRLTVV.

This clonotype showed up just a few times. The chain joins TRBV11-2 to TRBJ1-1, with no clear D. From germline, CDR1 is SGHAT and CDR2 FQNNGV. This CDR3 has 15 residues. The V end was cut by 1 base, the J end by 3 bases, with 12 bases between. The CDR3 DNA is TGTGCCAGCAGCTTAGCTGGTCACAGACACACTGAAGCTTTCTTT. Translation: CASSLAGHRHTEAFF.

The rearrangement links TRBV25-1 to TRBJ1-3; the D is unclear. The germline V gene has CDR1 MGHDK and CDR2 SYGVNS. Trimming cost V 10 bases and J 1 base, with 8 bases left between them. CDR3 length: 12 residues. Here the CDR3 reads CANISSGNTIYF. The CDR3 bases are TGTGCCAACATATCATCTGGAAACACCATATATTTT.

The chain employs TRBV6-6 and TRBJ2-2, with D tentatively TRBD1 (5 bases). This CDR3 contains 16 residues. Germline values: CDR1 MNHNY, CDR2 SVGAGI (reference sequence). V dropped 2 bases and J dropped 6 bases, with 16 bases sitting between them. Written as DNA, the CDR3 is TGTGCCAGCAGTTACGTTGCAGGGTGGAAGTCCGGGGAGCTGTTTTTT. Translated, it gives CASSYVAGWKSGELFF.

This clonotype was recorded many times. The genes are TRBV20-1 and TRBJ1-1; tentatively, D is TRBD1 (5 bases). The CDR3 consists of 13 residues. With 6 bases removed from V and 5 bases from J, the gap between germline ends came to 16 bases. In germline, CDR1 is DFQATT, CDR2 SNEGSKA (reference sequence). CDR3 sequence: CSADEFRATEAFF. The CDR3 coding sequence is TGCAGTGCCGATGAGTTCAGGGCTACTGAAGCTTTCTTT.

Concerning this clonotype: A read error may produce the germline difference seen at one junction end. As DNA, the CDR3 is TGTGCCGGCAGCTTAGCGGAATGGACAGGGGTGTCAGATACGCAGTATTTT. It encodes CAGSLAEWTGVSDTQYF. The J gene is TRBJ2-3, the V gene TRBV7-2; TRBD1 matches 9 bases. Looked up from germline, CDR1 is SGHTA and CDR2 is FQGNSA. The CDR3 sequence is 17 residues long. The full variable domain, its missing parts supplied by reference TRBV7-2 and TRBJ2-3, is GAGVSQSPSNKVTEKGKDVELRCDPISGHTALYWYRQSLGQGLEFLIYFQGNSAPDKSGLPSDRFSAERTGGSVSTLTIQRTQQEDSAVYLCAGSLAEWTGVSDTQYFGPGTRLTVL.

This clonotype was observed a handful of times. This CDR3 fails to terminate in the conserved phenylalanine or tryptophan, so it likely reflects a read error. V gene TRBV12-3 or TRBV12-4 combines with J gene TRBJ1-5; 9 bases align to TRBD1. This CDR3 is 13 amino acids long. Trimming cost V 6 bases and J 6 bases; bases outside gene matches: 3. CDR3 sequence reads: CASRDRGVQPQHL. CDR3 DNA sequence: TGTGCCAGCAGGGACAGGGGTGTTCAGCCCCAGCATCTT.

This clonotype was seen many times. The chain couples TRBV29-1 to TRBJ1-1; no firm D call. The V end lost 5 bases, the J end lost 8 bases, and 9 bases lay between the germline ends. Per the germline V gene, CDR1 is SQVTM and CDR2 is ANQGSEA. This CDR3 has 10 residues. The CDR3 DNA reads as TGCAGCGTTCTCTTGGCAGAAGCTTTCTTT. This codes for CSVLLAEAFF.

There are many counts of this clonotype. The V gene is TRBV7-9, the J gene TRBJ2-1; no clear D. There are 15 residues in the CDR3. V lost 5 bases, J lost 0 bases, and 11 bases lay in between. Germline V gene data show CDR1 as SEHNR and CDR2 as FQNEAQ (reference sequence). The CDR3 region has the DNA TGTGCCAGCAGCCGTCAGCACCCCTCCTACAATGAGCAGTTCTTC. Translated: CASSRQHPSYNEQFF.

This clonotype was recorded a few times. J is TRBJ1-3 and V is TRBV20-1; 9 bases fit TRBD1. V lost 6 bases and J lost 7; bases outside the gene matches: 16. The CDR3 length is 16 residues. Germline CDR1 and CDR2: DFQATT and SNEGSKA (reference sequence). CDR3 sequence: CSAWRSTGGFSNTIYF. The CDR3 nucleotides are TGCAGTGCCTGGCGTTCGACAGGGGGTTTTTCCAACACCATATATTTT.

The chain carries TRBV19 and TRBJ1-2; D possibly corresponds to TRBD1 (5 bases). The CDR3 has 15 residues. The germline CDR1 and CDR2 sequences are LNHDA and SQIVND (reference sequence). The V and J ends lost 6 bases and 1 base respectively, with 15 bases between them. CDR3 sequence: CASRMEFRDNYGYTF. CDR3 bases: TGTGCCAGTAGGATGGAATTCAGGGATAACTATGGCTACACCTTC.

This clonotype was counted only a few times. This sequence joins TRBV5-1 and TRBJ1-4; D is undetermined. The V end lost 5 bases, the J end lost 8 bases, and 22 bases lay between the germline ends. Germline loops: CDR1 SGHRS, CDR2 YFSETQ. The CDR3 runs to 16 residues. The CDR3 DNA reads TGCGCCAGCAGGTCGGCGATGGCCGCGGTGTGGGAAAAACTGTTTTTT. Protein product: CASRSAMAAVWEKLFF.

On this clonotype: An end of the junction differs from the germline gene, which may be a read error. The chain couples TRBV6-6 to TRBJ2-2, with 10 bases lining up with TRBD2. CDR3 size: 14 residues. Per the germline V gene, CDR1 is MNHNY and CDR2 is SVGAGI (reference sequence). The CDR3 nucleotides are TGTGCCAGTGGGACTAGCGACAACACCGGGGAGCAGTTTTTT. The encoded protein is CASGTSDNTGEQFF.

This clonotype turned up a few times. The chain is built from TRBV11-2 and TRBJ1-1, with a tentative D call TRBD1 (6 bases). The CDR3 spans 14 residues. V was pared by 4 bases and J by 2 bases, with 11 bases between. Germline V gene data show CDR1 as SGHAT and CDR2 as FQNNGV. CDR3: CASSSFRGNTEAFF. DNA for the CDR3: TGTGCCAGCAGCTCCTTCAGGGGAAACACTGAAGCTTTCTTT.

There are a few counts of this clonotype. The chain recombines TRBV5-4 with TRBJ2-1; 11 nucleotides align to TRBD2. Germline CDR1 and CDR2: SGHNT and YYREEE (reference sequence). This CDR3 contains 17 residues. V was pared by 5 bases and J by 0 bases, with 7 bases of the junction left unmatched. The DNA for the CDR3 is TGTGCCAGCAGTCTCGGACTAGCGGGTAGCTCCTACAATGAGCAGTTCTTC. Protein product: CASSLGLAGSSYNEQFF. The full variable domain, its missing parts supplied by reference TRBV5-4 and TRBJ2-1, is ETGVTQSPTHLIKTRGQQVTLRCSSQSGHNTVSWYQQALGQGPQFIFQYYREEENGRGNFPPRFSGLQFPNYSSELNVNALELDDSALYLCASSLGLAGSSYNEQFFGPGTRLTVL.